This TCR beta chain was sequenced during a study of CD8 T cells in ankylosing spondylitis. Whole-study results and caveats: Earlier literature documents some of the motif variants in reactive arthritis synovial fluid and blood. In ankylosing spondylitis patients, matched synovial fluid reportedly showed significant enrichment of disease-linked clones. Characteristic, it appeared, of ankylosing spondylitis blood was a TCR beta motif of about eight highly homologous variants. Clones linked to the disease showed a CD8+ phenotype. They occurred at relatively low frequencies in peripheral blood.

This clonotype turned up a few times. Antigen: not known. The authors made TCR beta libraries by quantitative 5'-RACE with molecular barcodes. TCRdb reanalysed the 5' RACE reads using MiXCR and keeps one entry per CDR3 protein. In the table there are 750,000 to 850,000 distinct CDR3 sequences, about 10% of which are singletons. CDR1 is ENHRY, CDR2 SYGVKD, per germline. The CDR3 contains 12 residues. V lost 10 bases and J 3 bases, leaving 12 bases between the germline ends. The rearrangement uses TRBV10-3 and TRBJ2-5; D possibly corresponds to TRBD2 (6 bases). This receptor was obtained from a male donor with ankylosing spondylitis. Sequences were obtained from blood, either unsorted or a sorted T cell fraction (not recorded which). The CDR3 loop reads CATRDFEETQYF. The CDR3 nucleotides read TGTGCCACCCGGGACTTCGAAGAGACCCAGTACTTC.